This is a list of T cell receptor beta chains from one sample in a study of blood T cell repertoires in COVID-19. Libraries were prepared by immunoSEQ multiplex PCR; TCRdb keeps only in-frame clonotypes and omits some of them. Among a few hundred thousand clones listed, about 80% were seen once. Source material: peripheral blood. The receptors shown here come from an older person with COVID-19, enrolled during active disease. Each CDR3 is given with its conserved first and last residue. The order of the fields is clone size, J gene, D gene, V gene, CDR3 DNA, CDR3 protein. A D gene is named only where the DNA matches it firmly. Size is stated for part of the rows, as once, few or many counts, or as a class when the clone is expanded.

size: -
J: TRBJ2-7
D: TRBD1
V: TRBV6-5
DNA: TGTGCCAGCACCGAAGGTCTGGACAGGGATTACGAGCAGTACTTC
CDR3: CASTEGLDRDYEQYF

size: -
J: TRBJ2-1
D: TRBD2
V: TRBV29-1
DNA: TGCAGCGGCCGGGGAGAGGGAGAAGGAGCGGGAGGCGTACCCAATGAGCAGTTCTTC
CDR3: CSGRGEGEGAGGVPNEQFF

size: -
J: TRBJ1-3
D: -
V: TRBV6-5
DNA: TGTGCCAGCCCTTCCCCGGGAAACACCATATATTTT
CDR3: CASPSPGNTIYF

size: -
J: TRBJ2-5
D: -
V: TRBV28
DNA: TGTGCCACAACCGGGAGACTCGAGACCCAGTACTTC
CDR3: CATTGRLETQYF

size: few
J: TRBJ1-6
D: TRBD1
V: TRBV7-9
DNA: TGTGCCAGCGGAGTGGGACAGGGTGGCGCCCGGGGTTCACCCCTCCACTTT
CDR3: CASGVGQGGARGSPLHF

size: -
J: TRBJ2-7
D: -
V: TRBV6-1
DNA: TGTGCCAGCAGTGATCAGTACAGGCACTCCTACGAGCAGTACTTC
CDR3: CASSDQYRHSYEQYF

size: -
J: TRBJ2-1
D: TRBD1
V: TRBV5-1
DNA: TGCGCCAGCCGGGACAGAAACAATGAGCAGTTCTTC
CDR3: CASRDRNNEQFF

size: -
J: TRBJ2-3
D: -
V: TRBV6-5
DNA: TGTGCCAGCAAGGACAGCCGGGGAACAGATACGCAGTATTTT
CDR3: CASKDSRGTDTQYF

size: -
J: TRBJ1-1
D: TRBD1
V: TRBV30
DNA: TGTGCCTGGTCCGGGACAGGGGCCACTGAAGCTTTCTTT
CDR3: CAWSGTGATEAFF

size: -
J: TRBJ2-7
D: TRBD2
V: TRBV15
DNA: TGTGCCACCAGCAGAGGGGGACTAGCGGGAGCCCACGAGCAGTACTTC
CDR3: CATSRGGLAGAHEQYF

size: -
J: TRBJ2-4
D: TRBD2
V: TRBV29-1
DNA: TGCAGCGTTGATTCTAGCGGCAACGGACGGAACATTCAGTACTTC
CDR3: CSVDSSGNGRNIQYF

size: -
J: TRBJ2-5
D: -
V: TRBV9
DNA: TGTGCCAGCAGCCGGGGTGGGACCCAGTACTTC
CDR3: CASSRGGTQYF

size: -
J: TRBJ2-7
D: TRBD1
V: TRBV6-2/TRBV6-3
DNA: TGTGCCAGCAGTTTCCCGGGACAGTACTACGAGCAGTACTTC
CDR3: CASSFPGQYYEQYF

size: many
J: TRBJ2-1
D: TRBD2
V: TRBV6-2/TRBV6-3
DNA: TGTGCCAGCAGTCCCGGACTAGCCGGCGAGCAGTTCTTC
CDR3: CASSPGLAGEQFF

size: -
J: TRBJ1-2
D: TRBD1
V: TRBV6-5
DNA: TGTGCCAGCAGGCCGACCGGGACAGGAAACTATGGCTACACCTTC
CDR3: CASRPTGTGNYGYTF

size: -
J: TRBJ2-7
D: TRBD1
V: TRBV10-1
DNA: TGCGCCAGCAGTGAGTGGGACAGGGGAGAGGCCTACGAGCAGTACTTC
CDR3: CASSEWDRGEAYEQYF

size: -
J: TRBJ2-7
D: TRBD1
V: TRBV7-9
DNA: TGTGCCAGCAGCTTACCCGGACAGGCTCGCGAGCAGTACTTC
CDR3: CASSLPGQAREQYF

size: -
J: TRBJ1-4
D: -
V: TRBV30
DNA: TGTGCCTGGAGTGAACAGGGACGCGAAAAACTGTTTTTT
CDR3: CAWSEQGREKLFF

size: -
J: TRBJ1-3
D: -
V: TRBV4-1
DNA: TGCGCCAGCAGCCACGCAGGGGATTCTGGAAACACCATATATTTT
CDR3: CASSHAGDSGNTIYF

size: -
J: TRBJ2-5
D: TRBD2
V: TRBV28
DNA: TGTGCCAGCAGTTTATACCGAACTAGCGAGAGCCAAGAGACCCAGTACTTC
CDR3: CASSLYRTSESQETQYF

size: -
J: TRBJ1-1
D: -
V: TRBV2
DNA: TGTGCCAGCAGTCCGACGACAGTTCCGAACACTGAAGCTTTCTTT
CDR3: CASSPTTVPNTEAFF

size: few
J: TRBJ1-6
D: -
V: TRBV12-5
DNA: TGTGCTAGTGGTTTACGACAGTTCCCCAACTCCTATAATTCACCCCTCCACTTT
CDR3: CASGLRQFPNSYNSPLHF

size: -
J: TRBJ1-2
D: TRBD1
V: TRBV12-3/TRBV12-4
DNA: TGTGCCAGCAGCACAGGGGTCTATGGCTACACCTTC
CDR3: CASSTGVYGYTF

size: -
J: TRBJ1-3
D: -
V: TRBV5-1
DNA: TGCGCCAGCAGCTTGGTTCCCGCCGGGGACACCATATATTTT
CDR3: CASSLVPAGDTIYF

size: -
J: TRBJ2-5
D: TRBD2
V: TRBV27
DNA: TGTGCCAGCAGTTTATCGGTGGGACTAGCGGGGAGAGAGACCCAGTACTTC
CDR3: CASSLSVGLAGRETQYF

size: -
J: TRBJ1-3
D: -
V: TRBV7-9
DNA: TGTGCCAGCAGCTTAGATGGTAGGAGTGGAAACACCATATATTTT
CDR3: CASSLDGRSGNTIYF

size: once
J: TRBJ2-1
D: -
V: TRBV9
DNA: TGTGCCAGCACCCCTCGGGAGTCCCTTACCTACAATGAGCAGTTCTTC
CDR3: CASTPRESLTYNEQFF

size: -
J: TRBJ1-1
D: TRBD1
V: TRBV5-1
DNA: TGCGCCAGCAGTCCAGGGGGTGTGAACACTGAAGCTTTCTTT
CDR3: CASSPGGVNTEAFF

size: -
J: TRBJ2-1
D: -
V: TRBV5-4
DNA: TGTGCCAGCAGCTTGTCTGGCGGCCTGAGCTCCTACAATGAGCAGTTCTTC
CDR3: CASSLSGGLSSYNEQFF